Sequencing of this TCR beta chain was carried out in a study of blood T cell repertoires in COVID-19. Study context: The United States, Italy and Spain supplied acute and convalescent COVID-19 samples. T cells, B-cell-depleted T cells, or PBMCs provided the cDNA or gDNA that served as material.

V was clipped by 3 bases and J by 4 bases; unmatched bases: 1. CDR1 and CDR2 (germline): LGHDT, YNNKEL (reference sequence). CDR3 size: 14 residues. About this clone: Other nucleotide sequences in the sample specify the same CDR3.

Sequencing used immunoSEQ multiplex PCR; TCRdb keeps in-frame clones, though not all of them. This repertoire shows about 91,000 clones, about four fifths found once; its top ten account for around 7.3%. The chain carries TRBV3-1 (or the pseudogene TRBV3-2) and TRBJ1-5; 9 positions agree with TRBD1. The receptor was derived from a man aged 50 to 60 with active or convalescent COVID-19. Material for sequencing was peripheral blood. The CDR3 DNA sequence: TGTGCCAGCAGCCAGGGACAGGGAAATCAGCCCCAGCATTTT. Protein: CASSQGQGNQPQHF.